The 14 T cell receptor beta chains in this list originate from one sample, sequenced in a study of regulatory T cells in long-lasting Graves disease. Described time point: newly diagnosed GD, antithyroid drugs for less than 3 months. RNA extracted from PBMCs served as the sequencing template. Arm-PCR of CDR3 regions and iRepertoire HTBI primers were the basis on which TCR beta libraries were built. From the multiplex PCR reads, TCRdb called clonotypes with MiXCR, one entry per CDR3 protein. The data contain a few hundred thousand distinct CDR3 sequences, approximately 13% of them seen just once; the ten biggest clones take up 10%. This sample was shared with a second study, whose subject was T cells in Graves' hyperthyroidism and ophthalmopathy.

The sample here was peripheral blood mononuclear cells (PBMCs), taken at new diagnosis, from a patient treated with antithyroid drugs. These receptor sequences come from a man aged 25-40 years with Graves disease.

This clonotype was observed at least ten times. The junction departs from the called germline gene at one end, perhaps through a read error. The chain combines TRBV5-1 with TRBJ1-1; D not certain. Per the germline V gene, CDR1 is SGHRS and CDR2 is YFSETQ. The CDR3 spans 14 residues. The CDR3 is CASSLARGNTEAFF. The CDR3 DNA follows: TGTGCCAGCAGCTTAGCGCGGGGGAACACTGAAGCTTTCTTT.

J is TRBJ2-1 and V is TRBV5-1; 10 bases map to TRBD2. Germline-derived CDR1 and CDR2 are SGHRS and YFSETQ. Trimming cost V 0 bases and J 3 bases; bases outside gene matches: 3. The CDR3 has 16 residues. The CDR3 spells CASSLGGTSVYNEQFF. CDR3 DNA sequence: TGCGCCAGCAGCTTGGGGGGGACTAGCGTCTACAATGAGCAGTTCTTC.

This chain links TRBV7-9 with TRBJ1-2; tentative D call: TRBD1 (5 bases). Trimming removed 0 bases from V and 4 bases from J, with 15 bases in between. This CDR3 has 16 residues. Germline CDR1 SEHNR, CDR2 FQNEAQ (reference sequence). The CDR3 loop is CASSLAQGGPGYGYTF. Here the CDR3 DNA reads TGTGCCAGCAGCTTAGCGCAGGGAGGTCCAGGCTATGGCTACACCTTC.

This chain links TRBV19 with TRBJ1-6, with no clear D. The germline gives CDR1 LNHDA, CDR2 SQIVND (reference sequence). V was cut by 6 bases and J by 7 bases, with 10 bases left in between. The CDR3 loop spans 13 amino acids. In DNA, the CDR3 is TGTGCCAGTAGAGGAACAGAAAATTCACCCCTCCACTTT. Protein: CASRGTENSPLHF.

The CDR3 nucleotides are TGTGCCACTAAATTCGTGGGGCAAGAGACCCAGTACTTC. Translating it yields CATKFVGQETQYF. J is TRBJ2-5 and V is TRBV19; D unresolved. Germline assignment: CDR1 LNHDA and CDR2 SQIVND (reference sequence). Deletions cut 10 bases from V and 2 bases from J, with 14 bases between. The CDR3 contains 13 residues.

The CDR3 DNA reads TGCGCCAGCAGCCAAGATCTGACGGATGTAGGCTACACCTTC. It codes for CASSQDLTDVGYTF. The J gene is TRBJ1-2, the V gene TRBV4-1; D gene ambiguous. Germline V gives CDR1 MGHRA, CDR2 YSYEKL. Trimming took off 0 bases at V and 8 bases at J, with 13 bases between the two ends. This CDR3 comprises 14 residues.

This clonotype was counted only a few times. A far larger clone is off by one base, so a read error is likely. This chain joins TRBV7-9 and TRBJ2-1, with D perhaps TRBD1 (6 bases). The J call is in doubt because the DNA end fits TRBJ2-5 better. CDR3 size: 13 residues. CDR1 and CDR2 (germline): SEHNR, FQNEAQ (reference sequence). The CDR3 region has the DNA TGTGCCAGCAGCTCGTACAGGGCTGTGGCCCAGTACTTC. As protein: CASSSYRAVAQYF.

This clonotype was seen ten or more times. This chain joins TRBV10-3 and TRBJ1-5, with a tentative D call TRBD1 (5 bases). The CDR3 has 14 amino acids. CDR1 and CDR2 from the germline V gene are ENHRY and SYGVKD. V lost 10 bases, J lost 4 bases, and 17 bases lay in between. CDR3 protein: CATQEVEGNQPQHF. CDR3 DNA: TGTGCCACGCAGGAGGTAGAGGGGAATCAGCCCCAGCATTTT.

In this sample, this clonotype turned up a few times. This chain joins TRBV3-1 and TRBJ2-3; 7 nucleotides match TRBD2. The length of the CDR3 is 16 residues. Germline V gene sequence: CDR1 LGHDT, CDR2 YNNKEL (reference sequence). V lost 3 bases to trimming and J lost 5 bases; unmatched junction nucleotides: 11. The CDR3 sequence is CASSHGRGVPGDTQYF. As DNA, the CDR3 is TGTGCCAGCAGCCATGGGAGGGGCGTCCCGGGAGATACGCAGTATTTT.

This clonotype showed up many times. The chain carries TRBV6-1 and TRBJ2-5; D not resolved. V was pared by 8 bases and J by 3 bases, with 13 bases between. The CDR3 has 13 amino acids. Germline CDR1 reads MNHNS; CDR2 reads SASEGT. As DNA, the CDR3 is TGTGCCAGCGATAAGAGAACCGAAGAGACCCAGTACTTC. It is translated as CASDKRTEETQYF.

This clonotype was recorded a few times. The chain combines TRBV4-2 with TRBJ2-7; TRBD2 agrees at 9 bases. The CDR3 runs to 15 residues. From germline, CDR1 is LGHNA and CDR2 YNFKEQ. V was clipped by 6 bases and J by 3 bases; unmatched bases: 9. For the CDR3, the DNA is TGTGCCAGCAGGGCACCGAGTAGCGGGAGCTACGAGCAGTACTTC. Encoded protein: CASRAPSSGSYEQYF.

The CDR3 protein is CATSRGETGKFF. For the CDR3, the DNA is TGTGCCACCAGCAGAGGTGAGACAGGGAAGTTCTTC. This chain connects TRBV15 to TRBJ2-1, with TRBD1 matching over 7 bases. This CDR3 comprises 12 residues. CDR1 and CDR2 (germline): LNHNV, YYDKDF (reference sequence). V gave up 1 base and J gave up 14 bases; unmatched junction bases: 5. Combining the CDR3 with reference TRBV15 and TRBJ2-1 gives the whole variable domain DAMVIQNPRYQVTQFGKPVTLSCSQTLNHNVMYWYQQKSSQAPKLLFHYYDKDFNNEADTPDNFQSRRPNTSFCFLDIRSPGLGDTAMYLCATSRGETGKFFGPGTRLTVL.

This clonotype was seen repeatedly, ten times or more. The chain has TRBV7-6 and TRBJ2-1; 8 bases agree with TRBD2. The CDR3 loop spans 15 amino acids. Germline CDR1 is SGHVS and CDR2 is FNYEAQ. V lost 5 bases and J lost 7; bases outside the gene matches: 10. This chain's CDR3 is CASSPSAAGVNEQFF. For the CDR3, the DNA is TGTGCCAGCAGCCCCTCCGCAGCGGGAGTAAATGAGCAGTTCTTC.

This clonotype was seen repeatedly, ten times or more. For the CDR3, the DNA is TGTGCCAGCATTCCGGACAGGGCAGGCGGCTACACCTTC. Translating it yields CASIPDRAGGYTF. The chain carries TRBV6-1 and TRBJ1-2; 8 bases line up with TRBD1. Germline-derived CDR1 and CDR2 are MNHNS and SASEGT. The CDR3 sequence is 13 residues long. V lost 7 bases, J lost 8 bases, and 9 bases stayed unmatched.